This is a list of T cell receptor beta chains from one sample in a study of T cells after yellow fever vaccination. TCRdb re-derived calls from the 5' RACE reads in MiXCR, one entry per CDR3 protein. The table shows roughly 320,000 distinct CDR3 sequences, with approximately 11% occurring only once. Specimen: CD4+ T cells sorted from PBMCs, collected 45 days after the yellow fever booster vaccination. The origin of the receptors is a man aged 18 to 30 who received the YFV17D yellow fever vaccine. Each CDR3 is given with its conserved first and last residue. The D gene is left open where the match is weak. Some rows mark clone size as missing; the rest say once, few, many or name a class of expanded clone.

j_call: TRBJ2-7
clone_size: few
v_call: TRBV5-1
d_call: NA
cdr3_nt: TGCGCCAGCAGGATGACCGGCACCGTCTACGAGCAGTACTTC
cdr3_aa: CASRMTGTVYEQYF

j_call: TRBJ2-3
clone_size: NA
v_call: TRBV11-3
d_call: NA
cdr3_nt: TGTGCCAGCAGCCCAGGTGGGCGAGTCCCAGATACGCAGTATTTT
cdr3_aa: CASSPGGRVPDTQYF

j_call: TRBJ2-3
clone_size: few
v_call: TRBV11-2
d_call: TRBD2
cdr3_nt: TGTGCCAGCAGATGGGGGGGGGATACGCAGTATTTT
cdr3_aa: CASRWGGDTQYF

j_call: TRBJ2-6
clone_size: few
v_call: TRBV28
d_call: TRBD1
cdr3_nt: TGTGCCAGCAGACCTGACAGGGTCCGCTTCTCTGGGGCCAACGTCCTGACTTTC
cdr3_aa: CASRPDRVRFSGANVLTF

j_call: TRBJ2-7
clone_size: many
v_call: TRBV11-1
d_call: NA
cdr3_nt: TGTGCCAGCAGCTTTAGCCTAAGCGAGCAGTACTTC
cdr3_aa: CASSFSLSEQYF

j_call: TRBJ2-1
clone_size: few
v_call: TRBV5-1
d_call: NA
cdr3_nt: TGCGCCAGCAGCGAGCTAGGGAGCTCCTACAATGAGCAGTTCTTC
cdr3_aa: CASSELGSSYNEQFF

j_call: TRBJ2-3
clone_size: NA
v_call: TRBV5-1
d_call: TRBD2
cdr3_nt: TGCGCCAGCAGTGAGGGGACTAGCGGGGGAACGCAGTATTTT
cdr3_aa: CASSEGTSGGTQYF

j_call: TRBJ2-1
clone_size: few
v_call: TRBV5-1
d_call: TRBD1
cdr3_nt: TGCGCCAGCAGCCGCCGGGGACAGGGGTTGAGAATCCTCTTC
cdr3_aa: CASSRRGQGLRILF

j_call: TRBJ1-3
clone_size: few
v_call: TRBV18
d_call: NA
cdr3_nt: TGTGCCAGCTCAAAGGACGGCCCGAACACCATATATTTT
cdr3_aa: CASSKDGPNTIYF

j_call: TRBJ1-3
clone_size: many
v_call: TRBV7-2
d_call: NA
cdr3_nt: TGTGCCAGCAGCCGTGACAGGACTGGAAACACCATATATTTT
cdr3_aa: CASSRDRTGNTIYF

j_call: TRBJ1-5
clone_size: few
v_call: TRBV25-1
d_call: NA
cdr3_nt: TGTGCCAGCAGTGAATCGGTACGGAATAGCAATCAGCCCCAGCATTTT
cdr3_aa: CASSESVRNSNQPQHF

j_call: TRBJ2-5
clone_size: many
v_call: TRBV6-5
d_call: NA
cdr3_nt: TGTGCCAGCAGTTACCAAGAGACCCAGTACTTC
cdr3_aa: CASSYQETQYF

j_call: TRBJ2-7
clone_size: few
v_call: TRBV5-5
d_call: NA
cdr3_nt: TGTGCCAGCAGCGGGACCCCAAGCCTCGAGCAGTACTTC
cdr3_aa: CASSGTPSLEQYF

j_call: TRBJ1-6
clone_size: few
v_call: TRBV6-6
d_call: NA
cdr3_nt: TGTGCCAGCAGTTACTTAACAGGGCCATACGATGGCTCCTATAATTCACCCCTCCACTTT
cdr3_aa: CASSYLTGPYDGSYNSPLHF

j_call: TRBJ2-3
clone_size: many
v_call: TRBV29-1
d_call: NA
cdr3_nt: TGCAGCGTTGGGTCTGGAACGGGGGAGGATACGCAGTATTTT
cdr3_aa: CSVGSGTGEDTQYF

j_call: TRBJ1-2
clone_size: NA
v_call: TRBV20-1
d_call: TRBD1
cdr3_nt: TGCAGTGCTAGAGATAGCGTCGGGAGACAGGGGTACAGGGGTTATGGCTACACCTTC
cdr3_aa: CSARDSVGRQGYRGYGYTF

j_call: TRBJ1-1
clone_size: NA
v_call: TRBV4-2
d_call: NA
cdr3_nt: TGTGCCAGCAGCCAAGGACTTATCAGGGGCACTGAAGCTTTCTTT
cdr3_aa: CASSQGLIRGTEAFF

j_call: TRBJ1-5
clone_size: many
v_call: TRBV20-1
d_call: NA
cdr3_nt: TGCAGTGCTAGTACGGGGTTTGATCAGCCCCAGCATTTT
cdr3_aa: CSASTGFDQPQHF

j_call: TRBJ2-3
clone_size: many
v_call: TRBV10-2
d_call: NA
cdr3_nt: TGCGCCAGCAGTGTGTCGCACCTTACAGATACGCAGTATTTT
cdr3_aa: CASSVSHLTDTQYF

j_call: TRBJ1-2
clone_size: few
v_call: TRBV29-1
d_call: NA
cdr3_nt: TGCAGCGTTGACTGGGGTGGCTACACCTTC
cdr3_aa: CSVDWGGYTF

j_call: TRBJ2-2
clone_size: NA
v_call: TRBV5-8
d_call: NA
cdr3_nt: TGTGCCAGCAGCCCGTTCAACGGGGAGCTGTTTTTT
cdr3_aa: CASSPFNGELFF

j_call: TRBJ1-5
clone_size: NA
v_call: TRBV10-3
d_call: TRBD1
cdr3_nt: TGTGCCATCGGACAGGGTGAGACCCAGCATTTT
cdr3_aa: CAIGQGETQHF

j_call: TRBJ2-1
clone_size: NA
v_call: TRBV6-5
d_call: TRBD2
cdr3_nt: TGTGCCAGCAGTTACTCAGGTAGCGGGGGACGCTCCTACAATGAGCAGTTCTTC
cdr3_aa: CASSYSGSGGRSYNEQFF

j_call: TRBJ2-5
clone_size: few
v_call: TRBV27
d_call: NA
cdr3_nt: TGTGCCAGCAGTTTTCGGGCTAGCCTAGAGACCCAGTACTTC
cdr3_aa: CASSFRASLETQYF

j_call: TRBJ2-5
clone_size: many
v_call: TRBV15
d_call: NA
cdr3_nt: TGTGCCACCAGCAGAGATGAAGAGACCCAGTACTTC
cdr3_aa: CATSRDEETQYF

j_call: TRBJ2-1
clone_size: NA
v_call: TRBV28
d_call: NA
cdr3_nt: TGTGCCAGCAGTGTACTAGTAGAGCAGTTCTTC
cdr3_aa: CASSVLVEQFF

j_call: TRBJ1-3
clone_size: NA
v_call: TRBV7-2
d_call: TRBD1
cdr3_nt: TGTGCCAGCAGCCGCGGAGGGACAGGGGGAAACACCATATATTTT
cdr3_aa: CASSRGGTGGNTIYF

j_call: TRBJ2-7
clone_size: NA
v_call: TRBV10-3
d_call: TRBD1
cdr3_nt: TGTGCCATCAGTACCGGGACAGGATCCCCCGAGCAGTACTTC
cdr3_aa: CAISTGTGSPEQYF

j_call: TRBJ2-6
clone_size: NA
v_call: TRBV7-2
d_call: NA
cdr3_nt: TGTGCCAGCAGCTTCCTCAGGGGCCGGTCTGGGGCCAACGTCCTGACTTTC
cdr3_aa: CASSFLRGRSGANVLTF

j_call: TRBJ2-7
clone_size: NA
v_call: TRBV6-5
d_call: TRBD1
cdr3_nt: TGTGCCAGCAGTTTCGCCGGGACAGGCCTCTTAGAGCAGTACTTC
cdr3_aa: CASSFAGTGLLEQYF

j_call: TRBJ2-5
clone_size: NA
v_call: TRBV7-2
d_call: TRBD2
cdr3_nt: TGTGCCAGCAGCTTTAACGGGGGGGAAGAGACCCAGTACTTC
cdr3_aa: CASSFNGGEETQYF

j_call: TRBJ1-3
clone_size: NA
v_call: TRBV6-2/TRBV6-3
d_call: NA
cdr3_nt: TGTGCCAGCAGTCGTCAGGGTGGGGTCTCTGGAAACACCATATATTTT
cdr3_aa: CASSRQGGVSGNTIYF

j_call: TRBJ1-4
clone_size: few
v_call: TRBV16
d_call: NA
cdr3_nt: TGTGCCAGCAGCCAATTCAGGGCCGAAAAACTGTTTTTT
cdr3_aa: CASSQFRAEKLFF

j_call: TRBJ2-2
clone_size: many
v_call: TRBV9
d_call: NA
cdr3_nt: TGTGCCAGCAGCGTATCCGGACAGTACACCGGGGAGCTGTTTTTT
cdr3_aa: CASSVSGQYTGELFF

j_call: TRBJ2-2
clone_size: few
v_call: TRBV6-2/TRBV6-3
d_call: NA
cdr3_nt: TGTGCCAGTTCTAGTGGAAGCGGGGAGCTGTTTTTT
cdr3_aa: CASSSGSGELFF

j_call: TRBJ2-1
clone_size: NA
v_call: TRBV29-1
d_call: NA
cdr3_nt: TGCAGCGTTGGATTTCTGGGGGTCGCCTACAATGAGCAGTTCTTC
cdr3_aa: CSVGFLGVAYNEQFF

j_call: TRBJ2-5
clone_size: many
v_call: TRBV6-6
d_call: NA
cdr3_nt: TGTGCCAGCACCCTGTCGGGGACCAGTAAAGAGACCCAGTACTTC
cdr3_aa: CASTLSGTSKETQYF

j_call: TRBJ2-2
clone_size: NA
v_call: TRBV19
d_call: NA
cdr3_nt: TGTGCCACCCGAAATTTGTGGGACACCGGGGAGCTGTTTTTT
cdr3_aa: CATRNLWDTGELFF

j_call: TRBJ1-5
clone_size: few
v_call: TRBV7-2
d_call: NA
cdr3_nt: TGTGCCAGCAGCCCTTCGCGTGGGCCCCAGCATTTT
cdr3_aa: CASSPSRGPQHF

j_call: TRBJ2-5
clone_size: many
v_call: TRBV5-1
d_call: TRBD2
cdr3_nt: TGCGCCAGCAGCTTGGCCCTAGCGGGGGAGCAAGAGACCCAGTACTTC
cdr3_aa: CASSLALAGEQETQYF

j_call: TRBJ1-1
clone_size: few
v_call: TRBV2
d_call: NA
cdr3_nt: TGTGCCAGCAGTTCGACAGGTTCGCGTACTGAAGCTTTCTTT
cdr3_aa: CASSSTGSRTEAFF

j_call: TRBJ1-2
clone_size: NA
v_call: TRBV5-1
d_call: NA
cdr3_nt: TGCGCCAGCAGCTCCGCCTCGGGAGGCGGCGGCTACACCTTC
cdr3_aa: CASSSASGGGGYTF